These 19 T cell receptor beta chains were sequenced from one sample in a study of cytomegalovirus exposure and HLA in healthy donors. A multiplex PCR was run with 60 Vbeta primers and 13 Jbeta primers. Clones were read by immunoSEQ multiplex PCR, and TCRdb kept only the in-frame ones, dropping some. This table holds about 40,000 clones, roughly 82% found once. The specimen sequenced was PBMCs. Every receptor here comes from a woman aged 18-29 years in good health and CMV-seropositive.

This chain joins TRBV4-2 and TRBJ2-5; perhaps TRBD1 as D (5 bases). The J call may be incorrect, as the DNA end agrees better with TRBJ2-7. This CDR3 contains 16 residues. Germline V gene lookup returns CDR1 LGHNA and CDR2 YNFKEQ. The CDR3 DNA sequence: TGTGCCAGCAGCCAAGTCGACAGACGAGTTGGGTACGAGCAGTACTTC. Residues: CASSQVDRRVGYEQYF.

This clone occurred a few times. V and J are TRBV7-9 and TRBJ1-6; possible D gene TRBD1, 5 bases. CDR1 and CDR2 (germline): SEHNR, FQNEAQ (reference sequence). V was trimmed by 4 bases and J by 10 bases, leaving 23 bases between them. This CDR3 has 17 residues. DNA for the CDR3: TGTGCCAGCAGCTCACACGACAGTATGGGGGGTCGCTCACCCCTCCACTTT. Protein sequence: CASSSHDSMGGRSPLHF.

The gene calls are TRBV28 and TRBJ2-1, with 7 positions matching TRBD2. Losses at the gene ends were 2 bases for V and 6 bases for J; bases not matched to a gene: 7. The germline CDR1 and CDR2 sequences are MDHEN and SYDVKM. The CDR3 is 15 amino acids. DNA for the CDR3: TGTGCCAGCAGTTTAGGCGGGAGTCTCTCCAATGAGCAGTTCTTC. Its translation is CASSLGGSLSNEQFF.

The chain is built from TRBV18 and TRBJ2-7; D may be TRBD2 (5 bases). V dropped 4 bases and J dropped 3 bases, with 13 bases sitting between them. In germline, CDR1 is KGHSH, CDR2 LQKENI. The length of the CDR3 is 14 residues. The chain's CDR3 is CASSQGLRIYEQYF. CDR3 nucleotides: TGTGCCAGCTCACAAGGACTGAGGATCTACGAGCAGTACTTC.

The rearrangement joins TRBV5-6 to TRBJ2-7; no clear D. V was shortened by 2 bases and J by 3 bases, with 18 bases between the two germline ends. This CDR3 region has 16 residues. Germline V gene sequence: CDR1 SGHDT, CDR2 YYEEEE. This CDR3 reads CASSFFVPPTVYEQYF. The CDR3 DNA reads as TGTGCCAGCAGCTTTTTCGTCCCCCCAACAGTCTACGAGCAGTACTTC.

The V gene is TRBV4-3, the J gene TRBJ2-7, with 8 bases aligning to TRBD2. Per germline, CDR1 LGHNA and CDR2 YSLEER. Trimming removed 1 base from V and 4 bases from J; junction bases left unmatched: 3. The CDR3 contains 14 residues. The CDR3 bases are TGCGCCAGCAGCCAAGCTAGCGGGTCATACGAGCAGTACTTC. Its translation: CASSQASGSYEQYF.

The chain couples TRBV4-2 to TRBJ2-5; TRBD1 agrees at 8 bases. The CDR3 is made up of 15 amino acids. V lost 4 bases to trimming and J lost 4 bases; unmatched junction nucleotides: 8. Germline V CDR1 and CDR2: LGHNA, YNFKEQ. As DNA, the CDR3 is TGTGCCAGCAGCCCAGGACAGGGCGTTATAGAGACCCAGTACTTC. Its protein is CASSPGQGVIETQYF.

This rearrangement joins TRBV27 to TRBJ1-5; D might be TRBD1 (6 bases). Germline CDR1 reads MNHEY; CDR2 reads SMNVEV (reference sequence). V lost 5 bases and J 4 bases, leaving 15 bases between the germline ends. The CDR3 spans 15 residues. CDR3 sequence (DNA): TGTGCCAGCAGTGCCACAGGGATTAGGAATCAGCCCCAGCATTTT. Its translation is CASSATGIRNQPQHF.

This chain connects TRBV7-9 to TRBJ2-5; D call uncertain. This CDR3 has 16 residues. V lost 3 bases, J lost 4 bases, and 18 bases lay in between. The germline V gene encodes CDR1 SEHNR and CDR2 FQNEAQ (reference sequence). CDR3 DNA: TGTGCCAGCAGCTTTCAGTCCGGGTTTCTATCAGAGACCCAGTACTTC. Protein product: CASSFQSGFLSETQYF.

The DNA for the CDR3 is TGCGCCAGCAGCTCAAGCGTTTACGAGCAGTACTTC. Its protein product is CASSSSVYEQYF. The chain employs TRBV5-1 and TRBJ2-7; D gene uncertain. The ends were cut back, 3 bases at V and 4 bases at J, with 8 bases in the middle. The CDR3 has 12 residues. Germline V gene data show CDR1 as SGHRS and CDR2 as YFSETQ.

The chain employs TRBV25-1 and TRBJ2-5; tentatively, D is TRBD2 (5 bases). Trimming left V 5 bases short and J 5 bases short, with 21 bases between. The CDR3 consists of 16 residues. Per the germline V gene, CDR1 is MGHDK and CDR2 is SYGVNS. The CDR3 DNA reads as TGTGCCAGCAGTCCCAACCCTAGGACTGCCAACGAGACCCAGTACTTC. Translating gives CASSPNPRTANETQYF. The whole variable domain, remainder taken from reference TRBV25-1 and TRBJ2-5, is EADIYQTPRYLVIGTGKKITLECSQTMGHDKMYWYQQDPGMELHLIHYSYGVNSTEKGDLSSESTVSRIRTEHFPLTLESARPSHTSQYLCASSPNPRTANETQYFGPGTRLLVL.

The chain couples TRBV30 to TRBJ1-1; no clear D. The length of the CDR3 is 11 residues. The germline CDR1 and CDR2 sequences are GTSNPN and SVGIG (reference sequence). V shed 3 bases and J shed 1 base, with 3 bases lying between them. As DNA, the CDR3 is TGTGCCTGGAGGGCGAACACTGAAGCTTTCTTT. Amino acids: CAWRANTEAFF.

This clone occurred a few times. V usage is TRBV7-9 and J usage is TRBJ2-1; D gene unclear. The V end was cut by 5 bases, the J end by 6 bases, with 20 bases between. The germline gives CDR1 SEHNR, CDR2 FQNEAQ (reference sequence). The CDR3 sequence is 16 residues long. CDR3 in DNA: TGTGCCAGCAGCCGTACCCCCATAAAACCGGGCAATGAGCAGTTCTTC. It is translated as CASSRTPIKPGNEQFF.

Worth noting for this clone: An end of the junction differs from the germline gene, which may be a read error. V gene TRBV7-7 combines with J gene TRBJ2-2; D call uncertain. Germline V gene data show CDR1 as SSHAT and CDR2 as FNYEAQ (reference sequence). The CDR3 contains 13 residues. CDR3 DNA sequence: TGTGCTAGCAGCTTAGGCCACTCCGGGGAGCTGTTTTTT. Protein product: CASSLGHSGELFF. The full variable domain, rest sourced from reference TRBV7-7 and TRBJ2-2, is GAGVSQSPRYKVTKRGQDVTLRCDPISSHATLYWYQQALGQGPEFLTYFNYEAQPDKSGLPSDRFSAERPEGSISTLTIQRTEQRDSAMYRCASSLGHSGELFFGEGSRLTVL.

In its sample, this clone was seen a few times. The chain couples TRBV5-4 to TRBJ1-3; D is perhaps TRBD1 (5 bases). CDR1 is SGHNT and CDR2 is YYREEE in the germline V gene (reference sequence). Trimming removed 5 bases from V and 0 bases from J, with 12 bases in between. The CDR3 is 15 amino acids. The CDR3 nucleotides are TGTGCCAGCAGTCCGGGACTCAACTCTGGAAACACCATATATTTT. Translating gives CASSPGLNSGNTIYF.

The chain is built from TRBV5-1 and TRBJ1-1; 9 bases line up with TRBD1. CDR1 is SGHRS, CDR2 YFSETQ, per germline. This CDR3 comprises 16 residues. V shed 0 bases and J 3 bases; nucleotides not matched to a gene: 6. CDR3 protein: CASSLDSQGAYTEAFF. DNA of the CDR3: TGCGCCAGCAGCTTGGATTCACAGGGGGCTTACACTGAAGCTTTCTTT.

V is TRBV7-8 and J is TRBJ2-3; 7 bases are shared with TRBD2. Germline V lookup: CDR1 SGHVS, CDR2 FQNEAQ. This CDR3 has 15 amino acids. V dropped 2 bases and J dropped 1; count of bases not matched to a gene: 3. The CDR3 DNA reads as TGTGCCAGCAGCTTATGGCTAGCGGGCACAGATACGCAGTATTTT. Residues: CASSLWLAGTDTQYF.

This clone occurred once. The rearrangement links TRBV7-2 to TRBJ1-2; possible D gene TRBD1, 5 bases. The V and J ends lost 1 base and 4 bases respectively, with 13 bases between them. The length of the CDR3 is 15 residues. The germline gives CDR1 SGHTA, CDR2 FQGNSA. This CDR3 is CASSLGGALPYGYTF. The CDR3 DNA follows: TGTGCCAGCAGCTTAGGGGGCGCTCTGCCCTATGGCTACACCTTC.

This clone appeared a few times. Here the CDR3 DNA reads TGTGCCAGCAGTTCATTAGGACTAGCGGTCGGGAGTGAGCAGTTCTTC. Translating gives CASSSLGLAVGSEQFF. The chain combines TRBV28 with TRBJ2-1; TRBD2 aligns across 10 bases. CDR3 length: 16 residues. CDR1 and CDR2 (germline): MDHEN, SYDVKM. Losses at the gene ends were 4 bases for V and 9 bases for J; bases not matched to a gene: 12.